This passage covers 32 T cell receptor beta chains from one sample sequenced in a study of CD8 T cells in Susac syndrome. With random hexamers, reverse transcription was performed on roughly 0.5 to 1 ug of RNA. TCRdb re-analysed the immunoSEQ multiplex PCR reads in MiXCR, keeping a single row per CDR3 protein. The profile shows around 270,000 distinct CDR3 sequences, 85% of them singletons. The sequencing sample was made of CD8+ T cells from PBMCs. The receptors originated from a human donor with multiple sclerosis.

The chain joins TRBV20-1 to TRBJ2-7, with D perhaps given as TRBD1 or TRBD2 (5 bases each). The CDR3 has 14 residues. Germline CDR1 DFQATT, CDR2 SNEGSKA (reference sequence). The germline V and J ends were trimmed by 0 bases and 2 bases, with 11 bases remaining between them. CDR3 protein: CSARDGDRPYEQYF. The CDR3, as DNA: TGCAGTGCTAGAGATGGGGACCGCCCCTACGAGCAGTACTTC.

The genes are TRBV4-1 and TRBJ1-4; maybe TRBD1 (5 bases). Germline lookup yields CDR1 MGHRA and CDR2 YSYEKL. This CDR3 contains 16 residues. Trimming took 1 base from V and 0 from J, leaving 9 bases between them. CDR3 region: CASSQGRGATNEKLFF. CDR3 in DNA: TGCGCCAGCAGCCAAGGACGGGGGGCAACTAATGAAAAACTGTTTTTT.

Comment on this clonotype: A read error may account for a junction end that differs from germline. The V call is TRBV9, the J call TRBJ2-7; TRBD2 matches 16 bases. This CDR3 has 21 residues. CDR1 is SGDLS and CDR2 is YYNGEE in the germline V gene. For the CDR3, the DNA is TGTGCCAGCAGCTCGGAGGAGGGGACTAGCGGGAGGGCCTTGATTTCCTCCGAGCAGTACTTC. It yields the protein CASSSEEGTSGRALISSEQYF.

The rearrangement joins TRBV28 to TRBJ1-2; 8 bases fit TRBD1. The germline V gene encodes CDR1 MDHEN and CDR2 SYDVKM. This CDR3 has 16 residues. The V segment lost 4 bases and the J segment 2 bases; nucleotides outside the gene matches: 9. The DNA of the CDR3 is TGTGCCAGCAGTTCAGCTCCCGGACAGGGAAACTATGGCTACACCTTC. It encodes CASSSAPGQGNYGYTF.

This chain connects TRBV13 to TRBJ2-2, with TRBD1 matching over 9 bases. This CDR3 comprises 16 residues. Per germline, CDR1 PRHDT and CDR2 FYEKMQ (reference sequence). V trimming: 8 bases; J trimming: 7 bases; junction bases outside the gene matches: 14. The CDR3 reads CASLHSGTGRGGELFF. The DNA of the CDR3 is TGTGCCAGCCTACACTCCGGGACAGGGCGGGGCGGGGAGCTGTTTTTT.

This clonotype was seen only once. J is TRBJ2-7 and V is TRBV19; 10 bases map to TRBD2. V lost 9 bases to trimming and J lost 5 bases; unmatched junction nucleotides: 7. CDR1 is LNHDA, CDR2 SQIVND, per germline (reference sequence). CDR3 size: 13 residues. The CDR3 is CASPLAGANEQYF. The DNA for the CDR3 is TGTGCCAGCCCGCTAGCGGGAGCCAACGAGCAGTACTTC.

The J gene is TRBJ2-7, the V gene TRBV20-1; perhaps D is TRBD1 or TRBD2 (5 bases each). Germline lookup yields CDR1 DFQATT and CDR2 SNEGSKA (reference sequence). This CDR3 comprises 14 residues. V gave up 0 bases and J gave up 5 bases, with 14 bases separating them. The CDR3 loop reads CSARDLGGRDEQYF. As DNA, the CDR3 is TGCAGTGCTAGAGATCTTGGGGGTAGGGACGAGCAGTACTTC.

This clonotype has only one observation. The chain combines TRBV7-9 with TRBJ2-5; tentatively, D is TRBD1 or TRBD2 (5 bases each). Trimming pared 1 base from V and 4 bases from J, leaving 10 bases between. This CDR3 spans 14 amino acids. Germline-derived CDR1 and CDR2 are SEHNR and FQNEAQ (reference sequence). The CDR3, as DNA: TGTGCCAGCAGCTTAGTACGGGGCGCAGAGACCCAGTACTTC. This sequence encodes CASSLVRGAETQYF.

This clonotype was detected only once. The rearrangement joins TRBV2 to TRBJ2-1; D is ambiguous. This CDR3 is 14 amino acids long. Between the trimmed V and J ends, which lost 10 bases and 0 bases, there was a span of 13 bases. Germline CDR1 and CDR2: SNHLY and FYNNEI. The CDR3 DNA sequence: TGTGCCAAGGCGGACCCGAGCTCCTACAATGAGCAGTTCTTC. Its translation is CAKADPSSYNEQFF.

This clonotype was detected once. The chain joins TRBV7-8 to TRBJ2-1; D gene uncertain. Germline CDR1 reads SGHVS; CDR2 reads FQNEAQ. CDR3 length: 17 amino acids. Trimming took 7 bases from V and 2 from J, leaving 21 bases between them. The CDR3 loop is CASTHSYLAGPYNEQFF. CDR3 bases: TGTGCCAGCACCCATTCTTACTTAGCCGGTCCCTACAATGAGCAGTTCTTC.

This sequence joins TRBV6-1 and TRBJ1-5, with 9 bases aligning to TRBD1. The CDR3 is made up of 16 amino acids. Germline CDR1 reads MNHNS; CDR2 reads SASEGT. V lost 6 bases to trimming and J lost 6 bases; unmatched junction nucleotides: 12. The CDR3 nucleotides read TGTGCCAGCAGCCCCATGTCCGGGACAGGGATTCAGCCCCAGCATTTT. Translating gives CASSPMSGTGIQPQHF.

This clonotype was counted a single time. The rearrangement uses TRBV10-3 and TRBJ2-3, with D unresolved. Germline CDR1 and CDR2: ENHRY and SYGVKD. The CDR3 totals 12 residues. V was cut by 4 bases and J by 6 bases, with 8 bases left in between. For the CDR3, the DNA is TGTGCCATCAGTGGCCAAAGGGATACGCAGTATTTT. Amino acids: CAISGQRDTQYF.

This rearrangement joins TRBV4-1 to TRBJ1-5; D gene unclear. The CDR3 runs to 15 residues. Trimming took off 1 base at V and 2 bases at J, with 9 bases between the two ends. Germline CDR1 reads MGHRA; CDR2 reads YSYEKL. CDR3 DNA sequence: TGCGCCAGCAGCCAAGGGGAACGGGGCAATCAGCCCCAGCATTTT. Translation: CASSQGERGNQPQHF.

The V call is TRBV7-9, the J call TRBJ2-1; 8 bases match TRBD2. The CDR3 totals 14 residues. V gave up 5 bases and J gave up 2 bases; unmatched junction bases: 2. Germline V gene lookup returns CDR1 SEHNR and CDR2 FQNEAQ (reference sequence). The CDR3 nucleotides are TGTGCCAGCAGCACGACTAGCGCCTACAATGAGCAGTTCTTC. The encoded protein is CASSTTSAYNEQFF. Together with reference TRBV7-9 and TRBJ2-1, the CDR3 gives the full variable domain: DTGVSQNPRHKITKRGQNVTFRCDPISEHNRLYWYRQTLGQGPEFLTYFQNEAQLEKSRLLSDRFSAERPKGSFSTLEIQRTEQGDSAMYLCASSTTSAYNEQFFGPGTRLTVL.

This chain links TRBV6-5 with TRBJ2-7; D ambiguous. CDR1 and CDR2 (germline): MNHEY, SVGAGI. Trimming took off 6 bases at V and 4 bases at J, with 13 bases between the two ends. The CDR3 has 13 amino acids. CDR3 sequence (DNA): TGTGCCAGCAGGAGAAGGCGGTTGTACGAGCAGTACTTC. It codes for CASRRRRLYEQYF.

V usage is TRBV12-3 or TRBV12-4 and J usage is TRBJ1-5, with D possibly matching TRBD1 (6 bases). The CDR3 totals 14 residues. The V gene lost 3 bases and the J gene lost 4 bases, with 10 bases spanning the gap. This CDR3 is CASSFWGQNQPQHF. The CDR3 DNA sequence: TGTGCCAGCAGTTTCTGGGGGCAAAATCAGCCCCAGCATTTT.

This chain links TRBV6-5 with TRBJ2-2; possibly TRBD1 for D (6 bases). V gave up 4 bases and J gave up 2 bases, with 11 bases separating them. The CDR3 length is 15 residues. The germline V gene encodes CDR1 MNHEY and CDR2 SVGAGI. Written as DNA, the CDR3 is TGTGCCAGCAGTTCGGAGACAGGCAACACCGGGGAGCTGTTTTTT. Translating it yields CASSSETGNTGELFF.

This chain joins TRBV19 and TRBJ2-2; tentative D call: TRBD1 (5 bases). V dropped 4 bases and J dropped 2 bases, with 8 bases sitting between them. The CDR3 is 14 amino acids. CDR1 is LNHDA, CDR2 SQIVND, per germline (reference sequence). This chain's CDR3 is CASSRQINTGELFF. The CDR3 DNA is TGTGCCAGTAGTAGACAGATCAACACCGGGGAGCTGTTTTTT.

The chain recombines TRBV10-3 with TRBJ2-1; D is unresolved. The germline V and J ends were trimmed by 7 bases and 1 base, with 17 bases remaining between them. The CDR3 loop spans 16 amino acids. Looked up from germline, CDR1 is ENHRY and CDR2 is SYGVKD. The CDR3 DNA reads as TGTGCCATCACCCCGATTACCTCCTCGTCCTACAATGAGCAGTTCTTC. Translating it yields CAITPITSSSYNEQFF.

The genes are TRBV4-3 and TRBJ1-4; D remains unclear. Trimming cost V 0 bases and J 8 bases, with 19 bases left between them. This CDR3 has 17 amino acids. Germline values: CDR1 LGHNA, CDR2 YSLEER. The DNA for the CDR3 is TGCGCCAGCAGCCAAGATGATTGGCAGGCTATGGGGGAAAAACTGTTTTTT. Translating it yields CASSQDDWQAMGEKLFF.

The chain couples TRBV19 to TRBJ1-1; tentative D call: TRBD1 (5 bases). CDR1 is LNHDA, CDR2 SQIVND, per germline (reference sequence). V was clipped by 5 bases and J by 1 base, with 8 bases between them. This CDR3 is built from 13 residues. The CDR3 DNA reads as TGTGCCAGTAGTGCCACAGGGAACACTGAAGCTTTCTTT. This gives the protein CASSATGNTEAFF.

CDR3 DNA: TGTGCCGCAACTCAAATCTCTGGAAACACCATATATTTT. Translating gives CAATQISGNTIYF. V and J are TRBV12-3 or TRBV12-4 and TRBJ1-3; D gene uncertain. Trimming took off 11 bases at V and 0 bases at J, with 11 bases between the two ends. The CDR3 spans 13 residues.

J is TRBJ2-3 and V is TRBV19, with TRBD2 matching 9 bases. CDR1 is LNHDA and CDR2 is SQIVND in the germline V gene (reference sequence). V shed 5 bases, J shed 7 bases, and the junction held 10 bases outside the gene matches. This CDR3 is 15 amino acids long. The CDR3 coding sequence is TGTGCCAGTAGTCAAGTAGCGGGAGCCTCAAATACGCAGTATTTT. It yields the protein CASSQVAGASNTQYF.

This clonotype was observed once. The junction and the germline gene differ at one end; a read error may be behind it. The chain recombines TRBV29-1 with TRBJ2-7; the match to TRBD2 covers 10 bases. The CDR3 extends over 16 amino acids. Germline assignment: CDR1 SQVTM and CDR2 ANQGSEA. The DNA for the CDR3 is TGCAGCGTCCCTCGGGGTCTAGCGGGAGTTCACTACGAGCTGTACTTC. Amino acid sequence: CSVPRGLAGVHYELYF.

V and J are TRBV27 and TRBJ2-1; D may be TRBD2 (6 bases). Germline values: CDR1 MNHEY, CDR2 SMNVEV (reference sequence). The CDR3 is made up of 16 amino acids. V shed 2 bases and J shed 2 bases, with 13 bases lying between them. The CDR3: CASSLGPRLAYNEQFF. CDR3 nucleotide sequence: TGTGCCAGCAGTTTAGGTCCCCGACTAGCCTACAATGAGCAGTTCTTC.

CDR3 sequence (DNA): TGTGCCAGCAGTTTATCCGGGAGACAGGGAGGAATTCGGGGCAATCAGCCCCAGCATTTT. It specifies CASSLSGRQGGIRGNQPQHF. This chain connects TRBV28 to TRBJ1-5; 7 bases align to TRBD1. Germline assignment: CDR1 MDHEN and CDR2 SYDVKM. V shed 1 base, J shed 2 bases, and the junction held 17 bases outside the gene matches. This CDR3 is built from 20 residues.

The chain combines TRBV5-6 with TRBJ2-1, with a weak D call TRBD1 (6 bases). The CDR3 runs to 12 residues. V was clipped by 5 bases and J by 9 bases, with 12 bases between them. Germline-derived CDR1 and CDR2 are SGHDT and YYEEEE. DNA for the CDR3: TGTGCCAGCAGAAGGGGGACGGGTGAGCAGTTCTTC. It is translated as CASRRGTGEQFF.

This sequence joins TRBV30 and TRBJ2-6; D is possibly TRBD1 (7 bases). V was cut by 4 bases and J by 3 bases, with 10 bases left in between. The CDR3 loop spans 14 amino acids. Germline loops: CDR1 GTSNPN, CDR2 SVGIG (reference sequence). The DNA for the CDR3 is TGTGCCTGGACAGGGGGGCATGGGGCCAACGTCCTGACTTTC. Translated, it gives CAWTGGHGANVLTF.

V usage is TRBV7-9 and J usage is TRBJ1-5; the D is unclear. CDR3 length: 15 residues. Looked up from germline, CDR1 is SEHNR and CDR2 is FQNEAQ (reference sequence). Trimming took 4 bases from V and 0 from J, leaving 10 bases between them. CDR3 loop: CASSSSNSSNQPQHF. CDR3 sequence (DNA): TGTGCCAGCAGCTCGTCCAATAGTAGCAATCAGCCCCAGCATTTT.

This chain joins TRBV5-6 and TRBJ2-3; D is unclear. Germline V gives CDR1 SGHDT, CDR2 YYEEEE. Trimming stripped 0 bases from V and 1 base from J, with 12 bases between. The CDR3 runs 16 residues. CDR3 protein: CASSLATRLRTDTQYF. The CDR3 region has the DNA TGTGCCAGCAGCTTGGCCACGCGGTTACGCACAGATACGCAGTATTTT.

The CDR3 DNA is TGCAGCGTTGAGGGACAGACCGGGGAGCTGTTTTTT. It yields the protein CSVEGQTGELFF. The rearrangement links TRBV29-1 to TRBJ2-2, with 7 bases fitting TRBD1. Germline lookup yields CDR1 SQVTM and CDR2 ANQGSEA. The junction had 0 bases not matched to a gene; V was cut back by 3 bases and J by 5 bases. The length of the CDR3 is 12 residues.

V gene TRBV4-3 combines with J gene TRBJ2-2; TRBD2 might be the D (7 bases). V lost 0 bases and J 1 base, leaving 12 bases between the germline ends. Germline CDR1 and CDR2: LGHNA and YSLEER. There are 17 residues in the CDR3. CDR3 in amino acids: CASSQDGGGLNTGELFF. In DNA, the CDR3 is TGCGCCAGCAGCCAAGATGGGGGGGGCTTGAACACCGGGGAGCTGTTTTTT.